This T cell receptor (beta chain) is drawn from a study of cytomegalovirus exposure and HLA in healthy donors. Overall study context: Inside one of the first data releases sat 80 million to 95 million unique TCRs taken from HLA-typed donors.

Broader study findings: In vitro confirmation showed three CMV-associated chains to be CMV antigen specific. In a later analysis, TCR beta V- and J-gene trimming showed a link to a missense DCLRE1C variant. The study listed 164 cytomegalovirus-associated TCR beta chains.

CDR3 size: 16 residues. Germline CDR1 reads SGHAT; CDR2 reads FQNNGV. V was clipped by 6 bases and J by 2 bases; unmatched bases: 11. Remarks on this clone: Its antigen is not identified.

The study ran its PCR with 60 Vbeta and 13 Jbeta primers. TCRdb keeps only in-frame clones here, not all; method: immunoSEQ multiplex PCR. The table lists around 170,000 clones, around 72% of them singletons. Sequencing was carried out using PBMCs. The receptor was derived from a woman aged 50 to 65 in good health and CMV-seropositive. The rearrangement uses TRBV11-2 and TRBJ1-1; 8 bases are a match to TRBD1. The CDR3 bases are TGTGCCAGCAGGGGACTCAGGGGGCTGGGAAACACTGAAGCTTTCTTT. Translation: CASRGLRGLGNTEAFF. Using reference TRBV11-2 and TRBJ1-1 for the parts outside the CDR3, the full variable domain is EAGVAQSPRYKIIEKRQSVAFWCNPISGHATLYWYQQILGQGPKLLIQFQNNGVVDDSQLPKDRFSAERLKGVDSTLKIQPAKLEDSAVYLCASRGLRGLGNTEAFFGQGTRLTVV.